This record concerns one TCR beta chain sequence. What it binds is unknown. Profiled with immunoSEQ multiplex PCR; TCRdb holds only in-frame clones, not every one. The sample includes around 150,000 clones, just under 85% of them seen just once. This record belongs to a study of cytomegalovirus exposure and HLA in healthy donors. Study-level findings and limits: Cytomegalovirus-associated status was assigned to approximately 160 TCR beta chains.

Germline lookup yields CDR1 SGHDT and CDR2 YYEEEE. Trimming took 2 bases from V and 9 from J, leaving 15 bases between them. This CDR3 spans 14 amino acids. The chain links TRBV5-6 to TRBJ1-5, with D possibly TRBD1 on 6 matching bases. Material: PBMCs. This clonotype was sampled from a man between 25 and 39 years old in good health and CMV-seropositive. CDR3: CASSFYRDLGPQHF. For the CDR3, the DNA is TGTGCCAGCAGCTTCTACAGGGATTTGGGGCCCCAGCATTTT. Looking up the rest from reference TRBV5-6 and TRBJ1-5 gives the full variable domain: DAGVTQSPTHLIKTRGQQVTLRCSPKSGHDTVSWYQQALGQGPQFIFQYYEEEERQRGNFPDRFSGHQFPNYSSELNVNALLLGDSALYLCASSFYRDLGPQHFGDGTRLSIL.